This T cell receptor beta chain is from a study of control samples from healthy donors and cancer patients. Measured with immunoSEQ multiplex PCR; TCRdb has only the in-frame clones, and not every one. The sample records some 95,000 clones, just under 95% being singletons. The trim removed 1 base at V and 9 bases at J, leaving 14 bases unmatched. Looked up from germline, CDR1 is LGHNA and CDR2 is YNFKEQ. CDR3 length: 17 residues. Specimen: blood. The TCR was taken from a human donor in good health. The donor label of this sample is uncertain. This chain uses TRBV4-2 with TRBJ1-5; TRBD1 agrees at 8 bases. In DNA, the CDR3 is TGTGCCAGCAGCCAAGGGCCGTCGACAGGGGATGATGGGCCCCAGCATTTT. This sequence encodes CASSQGPSTGDDGPQHF.